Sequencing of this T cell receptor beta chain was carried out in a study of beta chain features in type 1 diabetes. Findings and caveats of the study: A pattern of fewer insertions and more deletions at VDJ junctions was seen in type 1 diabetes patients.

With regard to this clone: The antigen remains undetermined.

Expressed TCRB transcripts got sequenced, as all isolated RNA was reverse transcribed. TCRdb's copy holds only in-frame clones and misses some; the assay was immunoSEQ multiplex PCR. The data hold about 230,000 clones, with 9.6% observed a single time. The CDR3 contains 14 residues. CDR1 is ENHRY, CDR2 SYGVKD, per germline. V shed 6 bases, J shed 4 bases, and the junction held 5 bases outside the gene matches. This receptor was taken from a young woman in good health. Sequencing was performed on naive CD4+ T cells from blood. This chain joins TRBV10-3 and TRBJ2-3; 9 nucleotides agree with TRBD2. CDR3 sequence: CAIRTAGGPDTQYF. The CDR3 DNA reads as TGTGCCATCAGAACAGCGGGGGGCCCAGATACGCAGTATTTT.